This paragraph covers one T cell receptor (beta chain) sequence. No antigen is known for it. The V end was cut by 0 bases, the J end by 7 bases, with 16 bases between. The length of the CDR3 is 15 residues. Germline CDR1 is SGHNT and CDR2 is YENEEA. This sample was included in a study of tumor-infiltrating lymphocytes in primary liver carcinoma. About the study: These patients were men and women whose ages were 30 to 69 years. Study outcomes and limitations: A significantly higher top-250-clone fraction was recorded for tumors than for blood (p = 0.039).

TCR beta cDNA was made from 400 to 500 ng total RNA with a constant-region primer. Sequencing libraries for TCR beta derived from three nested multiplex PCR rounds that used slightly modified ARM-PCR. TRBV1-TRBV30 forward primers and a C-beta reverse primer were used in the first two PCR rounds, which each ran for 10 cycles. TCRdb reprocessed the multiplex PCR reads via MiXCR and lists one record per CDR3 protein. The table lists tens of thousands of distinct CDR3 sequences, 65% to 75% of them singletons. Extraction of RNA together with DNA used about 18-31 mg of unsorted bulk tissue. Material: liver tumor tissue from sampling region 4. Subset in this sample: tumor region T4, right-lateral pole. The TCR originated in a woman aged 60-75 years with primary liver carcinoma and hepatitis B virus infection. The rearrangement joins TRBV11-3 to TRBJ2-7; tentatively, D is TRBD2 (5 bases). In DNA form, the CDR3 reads TGTGCCAGCAGCTTAGAACCAGACGGGGTCTGGGAGCAGTACTTC. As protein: CASSLEPDGVWEQYF.